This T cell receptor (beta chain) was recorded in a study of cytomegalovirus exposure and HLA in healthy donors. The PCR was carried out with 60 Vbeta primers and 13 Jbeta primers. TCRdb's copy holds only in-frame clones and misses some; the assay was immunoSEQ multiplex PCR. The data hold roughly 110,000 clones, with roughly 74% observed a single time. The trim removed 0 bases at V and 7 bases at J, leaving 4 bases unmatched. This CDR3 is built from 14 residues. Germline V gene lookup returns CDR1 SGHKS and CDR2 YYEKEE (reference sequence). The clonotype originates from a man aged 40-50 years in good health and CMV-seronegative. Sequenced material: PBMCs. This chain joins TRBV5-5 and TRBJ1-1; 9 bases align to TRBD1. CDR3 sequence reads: CASSLGQGDNEAFF. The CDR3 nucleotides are TGTGCCAGCAGCTTGGGACAGGGGGATAATGAAGCTTTCTTT.